This T cell receptor beta chain was recorded in a study of regulatory T cells in long-lasting Graves disease. For TCR beta, libraries came from iRepertoire HTBI primers and Arm-PCR of CDR3 regions. Via MiXCR, TCRdb re-called the multiplex PCR reads, giving one row per CDR3 protein. The table includes about 300,000 distinct CDR3 sequences, over 15% detected once. Trimming cost V 3 bases and J 6 bases, with 5 bases left between them. Germline V gives CDR1 WNHNN, CDR2 SYGVQD (reference sequence). The CDR3 is 12 residues long. There are a few counts of this clonotype. Time point specified: newly diagnosed GD, antithyroid drugs for less than 3 months. PBMCs provided the RNA from which the TCR library was made.

The chain joins TRBV10-1 to TRBJ2-2, with D unclear. The material was peripheral blood mononuclear cells (PBMCs), obtained at new diagnosis, from a patient treated with antithyroid drugs. The sequence was obtained from a female donor with Graves disease. CDR3 sequence (DNA): TGCGCCAGCAGTGATACCCCCGGGGAGCTGTTTTTT. Residues: CASSDTPGELFF.